This T cell receptor (beta chain) was retrieved from a study of glioma-infiltrating T cells. The study's findings and limits: Non-neoplastic patients had below-expected tissue-blood divergence, while all gliomas exceeded expectation.

Using RNA template, CDR3s of TCR alpha and beta were amplified with iRepertoire arm-PCR. MiXCR was run by TCRdb on the multiplex PCR reads, yielding one entry per CDR3 protein. The data show under 200,000 distinct CDR3 sequences, with 43% seen just once and over 4% held by the top ten. As to this clonotype: Its antigen remains unidentified.

V gave up 6 bases and J gave up 8 bases, with 14 bases separating them. The V gene's germline CDR1 is MNHEY and CDR2 SVGEGT. The CDR3 contains 13 residues. Sequencing was carried out using glioma tissue, nonneoplastic brain tissue, or PBMCs (not recorded which). The receptor was derived from a human donor with low-grade glioma or glioblastoma, undergoing nonglioma brain surgery, or in good health (not recorded which). The V call is TRBV6-2 or TRBV6-3, the J call TRBJ2-1; TRBD1 or TRBD2 may be the D gene (6 bases each). The CDR3 region is CASRRERGDEQFF. The CDR3 nucleotides are TGTGCCAGCAGGAGGGAAAGGGGGGATGAGCAGTTCTTC.